This entry lists 20 T cell receptor beta chains sequenced from one sample in a study of blood T cell repertoires in COVID-19. Using immunoSEQ multiplex PCR, the repertoire was profiled, and TCRdb retains in-frame clones only, with some absent. The sample contains 350,000 or so clones, roughly 86% of which appear only once. Sequencing input: peripheral blood. The receptor set was obtained from a woman in her twenties or thirties with COVID-19, enrolled during active disease.

V usage is TRBV7-2 and J usage is TRBJ1-1; TRBD1 matches 9 bases. The V gene's germline CDR1 is SGHTA and CDR2 FQGNSA. The V and J ends lost 7 bases and 2 bases, in that order; junction bases with no gene match: 5. This CDR3 comprises 14 residues. The chain's CDR3 is CASTLTGGNTEAFF. CDR3 DNA sequence: TGTGCCAGCACCTTGACAGGGGGTAACACTGAAGCTTTCTTT.

V and J are TRBV19 and TRBJ2-7; 10 nucleotides line up with TRBD1. The CDR3 covers 14 residues. The V gene's germline CDR1 is LNHDA and CDR2 SQIVND (reference sequence). The trim removed 4 bases at V and 4 bases at J, leaving 4 bases unmatched. The CDR3 bases are TGTGCCAGTAGTACGGACAGGGGGGTTTACGAGCAGTACTTC. This gives the protein CASSTDRGVYEQYF.

The V and J genes are TRBV10-1 and TRBJ2-5, with 8 bases matching TRBD2. Germline CDR1 is WNHNN and CDR2 is SYGVQD (reference sequence). J lost 0 bases, V lost 6 bases, and 3 bases had no gene match. This CDR3 has 14 residues. Here the CDR3 DNA reads TGCGCCAGCAGCCCGGGGGGGAACCAAGAGACCCAGTACTTC. Its protein product is CASSPGGNQETQYF.

The CDR3 DNA follows: TGCGCCAGCAGCTTGGCCGGGACAGGACCTTCCTACGAGCAGTACTTC. Protein sequence: CASSLAGTGPSYEQYF. The chain is built from TRBV5-1 and TRBJ2-7, with TRBD1 matching 8 bases. CDR1 is SGHRS and CDR2 is YFSETQ in the germline V gene. J gave up 1 base and V 0 bases, and 6 bases lay outside the gene matches. The CDR3 has 16 residues.

The chain is built from TRBV6-5 and TRBJ1-2, with 7 bases lining up with TRBD1. Germline CDR1 MNHEY, CDR2 SVGAGI. The CDR3 is 14 residues long. Germline trimming cut 11 bases from V and 4 bases from J; bases unmatched to any gene: 13. CDR3 DNA sequence: TGTGCCTCCGGGACAGCCTCTGAAAGCTATGGCTACACCTTC. Translation: CASGTASESYGYTF.

This chain joins TRBV24-1 and TRBJ1-5; D unresolved. There are 14 residues in the CDR3. Germline loops: CDR1 KGHDR, CDR2 SFDVKD. Trimming removed 6 bases from V and 0 bases from J, with 8 bases in between. CDR3 sequence reads: CATSTAYSNQPQHF. The CDR3 coding sequence is TGTGCCACCAGTACAGCCTATAGCAATCAGCCCCAGCATTTT.

In the case of this clone: The sample holds other DNA sequences that translate to the same CDR3. The chain carries TRBV29-1 and TRBJ1-2; TRBD1 matches 8 bases. The junction had 2 bases not matched to a gene; V was cut back by 6 bases and J by 2 bases. CDR1 SQVTM and CDR2 ANQGSEA come from the germline V gene. The CDR3 covers 12 residues. The CDR3 DNA reads as TGCAGCGTCGCAGGGGGCAACTATGGCTACACCTTC. Translating gives CSVAGGNYGYTF.

This chain connects TRBV6-6 to TRBJ2-1, with 7 bases aligning to TRBD2. The CDR3 has 15 residues. CDR1 is MNHNY, CDR2 SVGAGI, per germline (reference sequence). V dropped 1 base and J dropped 5; count of bases not matched to a gene: 5. CDR3 region: CASSYFAGLNNEQFF. The CDR3 DNA is TGTGCCAGCAGTTACTTCGCGGGACTAAACAATGAGCAGTTCTTC.

The rearrangement links TRBV10-3 to TRBJ2-3; D gene unclear. Germline-derived CDR1 and CDR2 are ENHRY and SYGVKD. The CDR3 is 11 amino acids. V lost 3 bases, J lost 5 bases, and 3 bases lay in between. The CDR3, as DNA: TGTGCCATCAGTGATAAAGATACGCAGTATTTT. Its protein product is CAISDKDTQYF.

The chain couples TRBV6-5 to TRBJ2-3, with 10 bases fitting TRBD2. There are 15 residues in the CDR3. CDR1 and CDR2 (germline): MNHEY, SVGAGI. The J segment lost 1 base and the V segment lost 6 bases, leaving 4 bases of the junction unmatched. The CDR3 loop is CASSPGTSGTDTQYF. DNA for the CDR3: TGTGCCAGCAGCCCCGGGACTAGCGGCACAGATACGCAGTATTTT.

The chain employs TRBV4-2 and TRBJ2-1; 10 bases are shared with TRBD2. V lost 5 bases to trimming and J lost 3 bases; unmatched junction nucleotides: 10. This CDR3 is 17 amino acids long. Germline CDR1 and CDR2: LGHNA and YNFKEQ. The CDR3 DNA sequence: TGTGCCAGCAGCTATCAGCCTGCTAGCGGGAGCTACAATGAGCAGTTCTTC. It is translated as CASSYQPASGSYNEQFF.

The CDR3 here is CASSLRQEIYNEQFF. CDR3 sequence (DNA): TGCGCCAGCAGCCTGCGACAGGAGATCTACAATGAGCAGTTCTTC. J is TRBJ2-1 and V is TRBV5-1; D is perhaps TRBD1 (6 bases). The CDR3 runs 15 residues. Between the trimmed V and J ends, which lost 4 bases and 3 bases, there was a span of 14 bases. Germline CDR1 and CDR2: SGHRS and YFSETQ.

This chain links TRBV18 with TRBJ1-5; no clear D gene. This CDR3 has 13 residues. V lost 2 bases, J lost 9 bases, and 11 bases lay in between. The V gene's germline CDR1 is KGHSH and CDR2 LQKENI. CDR3 nucleotide sequence: TGTGCCAGCTCACCAGGGGAGCCTATGCCCCAGCATTTT. It codes for CASSPGEPMPQHF.

The J gene is TRBJ1-5, the V gene TRBV28, with 7 bases that match TRBD1. The germline V gene encodes CDR1 MDHEN and CDR2 SYDVKM. The CDR3 consists of 15 residues. V shed 5 bases, J shed 3 bases, and the junction held 7 bases outside the gene matches. CDR3 in DNA: TGTGCCAGCAGTGAAACCACAGGGGTCAATCAGCCCCAGCATTTT. Protein: CASSETTGVNQPQHF.

The chain links TRBV2 to TRBJ2-2; TRBD1 agrees at 8 bases. The CDR3 contains 17 residues. Trimming at V came to 3 bases and at J to 3 bases, leaving 9 bases not matched to a gene. Germline values: CDR1 SNHLY, CDR2 FYNNEI. The DNA for the CDR3 is TGTGCCAGCAGTGATTCCCTCCAGGGGGCTGACACCGGGGAGCTGTTTTTT. Protein sequence: CASSDSLQGADTGELFF.

The table lists this clone with a few counts. The rearrangement links TRBV19 to TRBJ1-4, with D possibly being TRBD1 (5 bases). Trimming took 7 bases from V and 8 from J, leaving 17 bases between them. CDR3 length: 14 amino acids. Germline V gene lookup returns CDR1 LNHDA and CDR2 SQIVND (reference sequence). The CDR3 here is CASTQGRTVEKLFF. The CDR3 bases are TGTGCCAGTACCCAGGGCAGGACCGTGGAAAAACTGTTTTTT.

This clone showed up just once. This chain joins TRBV27 and TRBJ2-5; 10 bases agree with TRBD2. The CDR3 is 18 amino acids. Per the germline V gene, CDR1 is MNHEY and CDR2 is SMNVEV (reference sequence). J lost 4 bases, V lost 5 bases, and 16 bases had no gene match. The CDR3 nucleotides read TGTGCCAGCAGTCCAGGGGTACTAGCGGGATCCCGGGGAGAGACCCAGTACTTC. It is translated as CASSPGVLAGSRGETQYF.

The V gene is TRBV11-3, the J gene TRBJ2-2, with D possibly TRBD2 on 6 matching bases. V was cut by 4 bases and J by 1 base, with 10 bases left in between. Germline loops: CDR1 SGHNT, CDR2 YENEEA. The CDR3 loop spans 15 amino acids. For the CDR3, the DNA is TGTGCCAGCAGCTCGGAGCGGGTGAACACCGGGGAGCTGTTTTTT. This gives the protein CASSSERVNTGELFF.

The chain uses TRBV24-1 and TRBJ2-1; D not certain. V lost 10 bases and J lost 2, with 11 bases in between. CDR1 and CDR2 (germline): KGHDR, SFDVKD. CDR3 length: 13 amino acids. CDR3 protein: CATATAPYNEQFF. CDR3 nucleotide sequence: TGTGCCACAGCGACCGCTCCCTACAATGAGCAGTTCTTC.

This chain's CDR3 is CASSLLVYEQYF. The CDR3 coding sequence is TGTGCCAGCAGCTTACTCGTATACGAGCAGTACTTC. The chain couples TRBV7-9 to TRBJ2-7; D not resolved. V was shortened by 2 bases and J by 4 bases, with 6 bases between the two germline ends. This CDR3 contains 12 residues. Germline CDR1 and CDR2: SEHNR and FQNEAQ (reference sequence).